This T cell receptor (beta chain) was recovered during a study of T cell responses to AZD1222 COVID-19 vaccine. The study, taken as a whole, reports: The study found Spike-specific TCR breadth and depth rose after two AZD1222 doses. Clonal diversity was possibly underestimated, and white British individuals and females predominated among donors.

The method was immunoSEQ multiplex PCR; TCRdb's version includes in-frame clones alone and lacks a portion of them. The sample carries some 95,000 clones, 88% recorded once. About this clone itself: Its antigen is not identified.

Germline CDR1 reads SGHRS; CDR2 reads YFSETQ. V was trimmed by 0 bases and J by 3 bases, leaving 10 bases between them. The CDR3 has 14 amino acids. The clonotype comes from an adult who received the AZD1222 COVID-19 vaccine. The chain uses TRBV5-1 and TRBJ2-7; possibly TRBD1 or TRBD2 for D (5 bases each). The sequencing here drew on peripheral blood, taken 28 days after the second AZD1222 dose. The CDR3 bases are TGCGCCAGCAGCTTGGCTGGGGGTTACTACGAGCAGTACTTC. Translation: CASSLAGGYYEQYF.